These 14 T cell receptor beta chains originate from one sample sequenced in a study of memory CD4+ T cells and cytomegalovirus serostatus. The repertoire was sequenced with immunoSEQ multiplex PCR; TCRdb's copy has only in-frame clones and lacks some. The sample consists of 45,000 to 60,000 clones, approximately 74% of them appearing once. Single viable CD3+CD4+CD8-CD45RO+ cells were sorted as the memory CD4+ T cells. Sequenced: memory CD4+ T cells from blood. These receptors all come from an adult in good health and CMV-seropositive.

This sequence joins TRBV9 and TRBJ2-7; possible D gene TRBD2, 6 bases. With 7 bases removed from V and 7 bases from J, the gap between germline ends came to 12 bases. Germline loops: CDR1 SGDLS, CDR2 YYNGEE. There are 11 residues in the CDR3. This chain's CDR3 is CASAGLGEQYF. The CDR3 DNA is TGTGCCAGCGCGGGGCTCGGGGAGCAGTACTTC. Supplemented by reference TRBV9 and TRBJ2-7, the full variable domain reads DSGVTQTPKHLITATGQRVTLRCSPRSGDLSVYWYQQSLDQGLQFLIQYYNGEERAKGNILERFSAQQFPDLHSELNLSSLELGDSALYFCASAGLGEQYFGPGTRLTVT.

CDR3 in DNA: TGTGCCAGCAGTTACAGGGACAGGAATTACGAGCAGTACTTC. Its translation: CASSYRDRNYEQYF. The chain is built from TRBV6-5 and TRBJ2-7; TRBD1 matches at 8 bases. The length of the CDR3 is 14 residues. With V trimmed by 2 bases and J by 4 bases, 4 bases remained unmatched. Germline CDR1 reads MNHEY; CDR2 reads SVGAGI.

This clone was counted between two and nine times. The chain links TRBV27 to TRBJ1-6; no firm D call. This CDR3 comprises 14 residues. V gave up 0 bases and J gave up 11 bases, with 11 bases separating them. Germline values: CDR1 MNHEY, CDR2 SMNVEV (reference sequence). The CDR3 region has the DNA TGTGCCAGCAGTTTATCGCTCGGGGAAACACCCCTCCACTTT. This gives the protein CASSLSLGETPLHF.

This clone was recorded only once. This chain uses TRBV6-6 with TRBJ2-7; D is tentatively TRBD1 or TRBD2 (6 bases each). V lost 4 bases and J lost 5, with 15 bases in between. Germline CDR1 is MNHNY and CDR2 is SVGAGI (reference sequence). CDR3 size: 14 residues. This chain's CDR3 is CASSWGATSNEQYF. The CDR3 DNA follows: TGTGCCAGCAGTTGGGGGGCTACATCTAACGAGCAGTACTTC.

About this clone itself: The same CDR3 is also encoded by other DNA sequences in this sample. This sequence joins TRBV2 and TRBJ1-2; TRBD1 is a possible D gene (6 bases). Looked up from germline, CDR1 is SNHLY and CDR2 is FYNNEI. The CDR3 contains 12 residues. The V gene lost 6 bases and the J gene lost 4 bases, with 9 bases spanning the gap. The CDR3 sequence is CASRRGGYGYTF. The DNA for the CDR3 is TGTGCCAGCAGACGAGGGGGCTATGGCTACACCTTC.

This clone was seen more than once but under ten times. J is TRBJ1-3 and V is TRBV5-1; 9 nucleotides line up with TRBD1. CDR1 SGHRS and CDR2 YFSETQ come from the germline V gene. This CDR3 has 17 residues. V gave up 1 base and J gave up 0 bases; unmatched junction bases: 5. The CDR3 sequence: CASSLLGQGFSGNTIYF. The CDR3 DNA follows: TGCGCCAGCAGCTTGTTGGGACAGGGATTCTCTGGAAACACCATATATTTT. The whole variable domain, filled in from reference TRBV5-1 and TRBJ1-3, reads KAGVTQTPRYLIKTRGQQVTLSCSPISGHRSVSWYQQTPGQGLQFLFEYFSETQRNKGNFPGRFSGRQFSNSRSEMNVSTLELGDSALYLCASSLLGQGFSGNTIYFGEGSWLTVV.

CDR3 bases: TGTGCCAGCAGCTTACTAGCGGGGAGTAACGGCTACGAGCAGTACTTC. Its protein is CASSLLAGSNGYEQYF. The rearrangement joins TRBV7-2 to TRBJ2-7, with 9 bases aligning to TRBD2. Germline CDR1 and CDR2: SGHTA and FQGNSA. This CDR3 comprises 16 residues. V shed 2 bases, J shed 3 bases, and the junction held 8 bases outside the gene matches.

The chain carries TRBV11-2 and TRBJ2-1, with a possible D match to TRBD2 (6 bases). V shed 1 base and J shed 4 bases, with 8 bases lying between them. The CDR3 has 14 residues. Germline CDR1 reads SGHAT; CDR2 reads FQNNGV. Here the CDR3 reads CASSLAGDYNEQFF. CDR3 DNA: TGTGCCAGCAGCTTAGCGGGGGATTACAATGAGCAGTTCTTC.

The chain couples TRBV27 to TRBJ1-1; D unclear. CDR3 size: 15 residues. V dropped 4 bases and J dropped 6 bases, with 18 bases sitting between them. Looked up from germline, CDR1 is MNHEY and CDR2 is SMNVEV (reference sequence). CDR3 residues: CASSSLTLGLPEAFF. The CDR3 DNA reads TGTGCCAGCAGTTCCCTGACACTAGGACTCCCTGAAGCTTTCTTT.

This clone was picked up a small number of times. The chain combines TRBV4-1 with TRBJ1-1; D is uncertain. V was pared by 0 bases and J by 5 bases, with 19 bases between. The CDR3 is made up of 17 amino acids. Looked up from germline, CDR1 is MGHRA and CDR2 is YSYEKL. DNA for the CDR3: TGCGCCAGCAGCCAAGATGTGGGGTTCCGAAGAAGAACTGAAGCTTTCTTT. Protein: CASSQDVGFRRRTEAFF.

This chain links TRBV7-2 with TRBJ2-5, with D maybe TRBD1 (5 bases). The CDR3 length is 14 residues. The germline V gene encodes CDR1 SGHTA and CDR2 FQGNSA. With 0 bases removed from V and 3 bases from J, the gap between germline ends came to 8 bases. The CDR3 region is CASSLAQAKETQYF. The CDR3, as DNA: TGTGCCAGCAGCTTAGCACAGGCCAAAGAGACCCAGTACTTC.

V usage is TRBV6-6 and J usage is TRBJ2-7; TRBD1 matches at 7 bases. V was pared by 6 bases and J by 5 bases, with 10 bases of the junction left unmatched. CDR3 length: 14 amino acids. Germline CDR1 reads MNHNY; CDR2 reads SVGAGI (reference sequence). The CDR3 spells CASRAADRLHEQYF. The CDR3 DNA sequence: TGTGCCAGCAGGGCGGCGGACAGGTTACACGAGCAGTACTTC.

This sequence joins TRBV5-1 and TRBJ1-1; no firm D call. The CDR3 is 13 residues long. V dropped 2 bases and J dropped 5 bases, with 10 bases sitting between them. Germline CDR1 reads SGHRS; CDR2 reads YFSETQ. CDR3 residues: CASSFNSLTEAFF. The CDR3 region has the DNA TGCGCCAGCAGCTTTAACAGTCTGACTGAAGCTTTCTTT.

V usage is TRBV7-2 and J usage is TRBJ1-6; D not certain. The germline CDR1 and CDR2 sequences are SGHTA and FQGNSA. The V and J ends lost 3 bases and 9 bases respectively, with 12 bases between them. The CDR3 length is 14 residues. This CDR3 reads CASSFEGSVSPLHF. The CDR3 coding sequence is TGTGCCAGCAGCTTTGAGGGATCAGTTTCACCCCTCCACTTT.